These T cell receptor beta chains were read from a single sample in a study of blood T cells in healthy people across ages. A single record per CDR3 protein comes from TCRdb applying MiXCR to the 5' RACE reads. The sample contains approximately 800,000 distinct CDR3 sequences, 55% to 70% of which appear only once. Specimen: blood. These receptors all stem from a man aged 25-45 years in good health. The conserved cysteine and the conserved F or W are not part of the CDR3 here. The order of the fields is D gene, V gene, J gene, CDR3 protein. D genes are given only for firm matches.

D: TRBD2
V: TRBV27
J: TRBJ2-5
CDR3: AAASGSSTQY

D: -
V: TRBV6-5
J: TRBJ1-2
CDR3: ASSYAQGLGYGYT

D: -
V: TRBV7-2
J: TRBJ1-4
CDR3: ASSPSPGEKLF

D: TRBD1
V: TRBV12-3/TRBV12-4
J: TRBJ2-5
CDR3: ASGGYSRPGGTQY

D: -
V: TRBV2
J: TRBJ1-2
CDR3: ASTPLGPYGYT

D: -
V: TRBV7-2
J: TRBJ2-3
CDR3: ASTLGATSTDTQY

D: -
V: TRBV6-5
J: -
CDR3: ASSLQRTDYEQY

D: TRBD2
V: TRBV20-1
J: TRBJ2-7
CDR3: SARSARGGYEQY

D: -
V: TRBV20-1
J: TRBJ1-5
CDR3: SAREGAGTGPQH

D: -
V: TRBV20-1
J: TRBJ2-1
CDR3: SAEVRNNEQF

D: TRBD1
V: TRBV6-5
J: TRBJ1-2
CDR3: ASTSATGGPYGYT

D: TRBD2
V: TRBV29-1
J: TRBJ2-5
CDR3: SVAVAGGQETQY

D: TRBD2
V: TRBV6-1
J: TRBJ2-1
CDR3: ASVTSGSPYNEQF

D: TRBD1
V: TRBV28
J: TRBJ2-5
CDR3: ASTQGTGGRTQY

D: -
V: TRBV28
J: TRBJ2-7
CDR3: ASRTGTGNYGQY

D: -
V: TRBV12-3/TRBV12-4
J: TRBJ2-6
CDR3: ASRYEGSGANVLT

D: -
V: TRBV5-1
J: TRBJ2-3
CDR3: ASSRRTESTDTQY

D: -
V: TRBV12-3/TRBV12-4
J: TRBJ1-1
CDR3: ASSFQGPGYTEAF

D: -
V: TRBV6-2/TRBV6-3
J: TRBJ2-5
CDR3: ASKTEWPLQETQY

D: -
V: TRBV25-1
J: TRBJ2-1
CDR3: ASSRGDSYNEQF

D: -
V: TRBV7-2
J: TRBJ2-7
CDR3: ASSLWDTVQEQY

D: -
V: TRBV24-1
J: TRBJ2-3
CDR3: ATRPRATDTQY

D: TRBD2
V: TRBV4-2
J: TRBJ2-5
CDR3: ASSPAGGSKTQY

D: -
V: TRBV9
J: TRBJ2-4
CDR3: ASSPPGLGSYEHY

D: TRBD2
V: TRBV24-1
J: TRBJ2-1
CDR3: ATSGPPRGRDSNEQF

D: TRBD1
V: TRBV4-2
J: TRBJ1-2
CDR3: ASSPGATGRSYT